This is a list of T cell receptor beta chains from one sample in a study of OX40 agonist ivuxolimab in advanced cancers. Sequencing used immunoSEQ multiplex PCR; TCRdb keeps in-frame clones, though not all of them. The data contain roughly 70,000 clones, approximately 81% of them singletons. Here the sequenced sample was CD4+ or CD8+ T cells sorted from blood, taken in a trial of the OX40 agonist ivuxolimab. The receptors shown here come from an adult with an advanced solid tumor such as melanoma, head and neck, liver or kidney cancer. CDR3s include the opening cysteine and the closing phenylalanine or tryptophan.

v_gene,j_gene,CDR3aa
TRBV7-2,TRBJ2-7,CASSLGRKEQYF
TRBV5-1,TRBJ1-5,CASRAGTGPSNQPQHF
TRBV6-1,TRBJ2-4,CASNHREVAKNIQYF
TRBV6-1,TRBJ1-2,CASGPAVNYGYTF
TRBV15,TRBJ1-1,CATSLLPGQGNFF
TRBV11-3,TRBJ2-2,CASRADNTGELFF
TRBV18,TRBJ2-1,CASSPGREVFF
TRBV6-1,TRBJ2-1,CASLIQGVGYNEQFF
TRBV7-2,TRBJ2-7,CASSTPPGLATYEQYF
TRBV7-3,TRBJ1-1,CASSPTGGRNTEAFF
TRBV2,TRBJ1-5,CASSGQTVGGSPQHF
TRBV19,TRBJ2-6,CASTGQARANVLTF
TRBV6-6,TRBJ2-7,CASGGGSYEQYF
TRBV2,TRBJ1-5,CASIGGGSNQPQHF
TRBV4-1,TRBJ2-4,CASSQDRLPGQIYF
TRBV6-6,TRBJ2-2,CASSRGTAPPGELFF
TRBV6-5,TRBJ2-1,CASSYSTGANWNEQFF
TRBV5-1,TRBJ2-1,CASSLEGQGYNEQFF
TRBV20-1,TRBJ2-7,CSANRVGEQYF
TRBV30,TRBJ2-3,CAWSRGQGADTQYF
TRBV6-6,TRBJ2-5,CASSYSLVQETQYF
TRBV30,TRBJ2-7,CARGRAREQYF
TRBV28,TRBJ2-7,CASSRGTRSYEQYF
TRBV7-3,TRBJ2-2,CASSLQATPNTGELFF
TRBV5-4,TRBJ2-7,CASSLGVQGSYEQYF
TRBV2,TRBJ2-6,CASSSGTGGTGANVLTF
TRBV19,TRBJ2-5,CASSRTGGEETQYF
TRBV5-1,TRBJ2-5,CASSFGRSETQYF
TRBV5-4,TRBJ2-2,CASSEPGLASGELFF
TRBV9,TRBJ2-3,CASSVAGGFTDTQYF
TRBV28,TRBJ2-7,CASTPHGGQGARYEQYF
TRBV4-1,TRBJ2-2,CASRTPNTGELFF
TRBV11-2,TRBJ2-1,CASSYLRGQTYNEQFF
TRBV6-6,TRBJ2-5,CASSIAGGPGETQYF
TRBV30,TRBJ2-3,CAWSSGIYSSTDTQYF
TRBV18,TRBJ2-2,CASSPNQASTGELFF
TRBV18,TRBJ1-2,CASSPPRRDPYGYTF
TRBV19,TRBJ2-1,CASSIPRASSYNEQFF
TRBV6-5,TRBJ1-1,CASSPLPDTEAFF
TRBV7-2,TRBJ2-7,CASSRGQGSTYEQYF
TRBV7-9,TRBJ1-2,CASSKWDRINYGYTF